The entry below describes one T cell receptor beta chain. This record belongs to a study of blood T cell repertoires in COVID-19. Study details: COVID-19 samples, acute and convalescent, were from the United States, Italy and Spain.

Sequencing was performed with immunoSEQ multiplex PCR; in TCRdb, only in-frame clones are kept and a portion is missing. Seen here are 65,000 or so clones, roughly nine tenths observed once, and the top ten hold 1.3%. Germline lookup yields CDR1 SGDLS and CDR2 YYNGEE. V was clipped by 4 bases and J by 8 bases, with 18 bases between them. This CDR3 region has 14 residues. Specimen: peripheral blood. The chain couples TRBV9 to TRBJ1-2; D is undetermined. The TCR comes from a man aged 55 to 70 with acute or convalescent COVID-19. CDR3 residues: CASSSISNYVGYTF. The DNA of the CDR3 is TGTGCCAGCAGCTCGATATCTAACTATGTAGGCTACACCTTC.